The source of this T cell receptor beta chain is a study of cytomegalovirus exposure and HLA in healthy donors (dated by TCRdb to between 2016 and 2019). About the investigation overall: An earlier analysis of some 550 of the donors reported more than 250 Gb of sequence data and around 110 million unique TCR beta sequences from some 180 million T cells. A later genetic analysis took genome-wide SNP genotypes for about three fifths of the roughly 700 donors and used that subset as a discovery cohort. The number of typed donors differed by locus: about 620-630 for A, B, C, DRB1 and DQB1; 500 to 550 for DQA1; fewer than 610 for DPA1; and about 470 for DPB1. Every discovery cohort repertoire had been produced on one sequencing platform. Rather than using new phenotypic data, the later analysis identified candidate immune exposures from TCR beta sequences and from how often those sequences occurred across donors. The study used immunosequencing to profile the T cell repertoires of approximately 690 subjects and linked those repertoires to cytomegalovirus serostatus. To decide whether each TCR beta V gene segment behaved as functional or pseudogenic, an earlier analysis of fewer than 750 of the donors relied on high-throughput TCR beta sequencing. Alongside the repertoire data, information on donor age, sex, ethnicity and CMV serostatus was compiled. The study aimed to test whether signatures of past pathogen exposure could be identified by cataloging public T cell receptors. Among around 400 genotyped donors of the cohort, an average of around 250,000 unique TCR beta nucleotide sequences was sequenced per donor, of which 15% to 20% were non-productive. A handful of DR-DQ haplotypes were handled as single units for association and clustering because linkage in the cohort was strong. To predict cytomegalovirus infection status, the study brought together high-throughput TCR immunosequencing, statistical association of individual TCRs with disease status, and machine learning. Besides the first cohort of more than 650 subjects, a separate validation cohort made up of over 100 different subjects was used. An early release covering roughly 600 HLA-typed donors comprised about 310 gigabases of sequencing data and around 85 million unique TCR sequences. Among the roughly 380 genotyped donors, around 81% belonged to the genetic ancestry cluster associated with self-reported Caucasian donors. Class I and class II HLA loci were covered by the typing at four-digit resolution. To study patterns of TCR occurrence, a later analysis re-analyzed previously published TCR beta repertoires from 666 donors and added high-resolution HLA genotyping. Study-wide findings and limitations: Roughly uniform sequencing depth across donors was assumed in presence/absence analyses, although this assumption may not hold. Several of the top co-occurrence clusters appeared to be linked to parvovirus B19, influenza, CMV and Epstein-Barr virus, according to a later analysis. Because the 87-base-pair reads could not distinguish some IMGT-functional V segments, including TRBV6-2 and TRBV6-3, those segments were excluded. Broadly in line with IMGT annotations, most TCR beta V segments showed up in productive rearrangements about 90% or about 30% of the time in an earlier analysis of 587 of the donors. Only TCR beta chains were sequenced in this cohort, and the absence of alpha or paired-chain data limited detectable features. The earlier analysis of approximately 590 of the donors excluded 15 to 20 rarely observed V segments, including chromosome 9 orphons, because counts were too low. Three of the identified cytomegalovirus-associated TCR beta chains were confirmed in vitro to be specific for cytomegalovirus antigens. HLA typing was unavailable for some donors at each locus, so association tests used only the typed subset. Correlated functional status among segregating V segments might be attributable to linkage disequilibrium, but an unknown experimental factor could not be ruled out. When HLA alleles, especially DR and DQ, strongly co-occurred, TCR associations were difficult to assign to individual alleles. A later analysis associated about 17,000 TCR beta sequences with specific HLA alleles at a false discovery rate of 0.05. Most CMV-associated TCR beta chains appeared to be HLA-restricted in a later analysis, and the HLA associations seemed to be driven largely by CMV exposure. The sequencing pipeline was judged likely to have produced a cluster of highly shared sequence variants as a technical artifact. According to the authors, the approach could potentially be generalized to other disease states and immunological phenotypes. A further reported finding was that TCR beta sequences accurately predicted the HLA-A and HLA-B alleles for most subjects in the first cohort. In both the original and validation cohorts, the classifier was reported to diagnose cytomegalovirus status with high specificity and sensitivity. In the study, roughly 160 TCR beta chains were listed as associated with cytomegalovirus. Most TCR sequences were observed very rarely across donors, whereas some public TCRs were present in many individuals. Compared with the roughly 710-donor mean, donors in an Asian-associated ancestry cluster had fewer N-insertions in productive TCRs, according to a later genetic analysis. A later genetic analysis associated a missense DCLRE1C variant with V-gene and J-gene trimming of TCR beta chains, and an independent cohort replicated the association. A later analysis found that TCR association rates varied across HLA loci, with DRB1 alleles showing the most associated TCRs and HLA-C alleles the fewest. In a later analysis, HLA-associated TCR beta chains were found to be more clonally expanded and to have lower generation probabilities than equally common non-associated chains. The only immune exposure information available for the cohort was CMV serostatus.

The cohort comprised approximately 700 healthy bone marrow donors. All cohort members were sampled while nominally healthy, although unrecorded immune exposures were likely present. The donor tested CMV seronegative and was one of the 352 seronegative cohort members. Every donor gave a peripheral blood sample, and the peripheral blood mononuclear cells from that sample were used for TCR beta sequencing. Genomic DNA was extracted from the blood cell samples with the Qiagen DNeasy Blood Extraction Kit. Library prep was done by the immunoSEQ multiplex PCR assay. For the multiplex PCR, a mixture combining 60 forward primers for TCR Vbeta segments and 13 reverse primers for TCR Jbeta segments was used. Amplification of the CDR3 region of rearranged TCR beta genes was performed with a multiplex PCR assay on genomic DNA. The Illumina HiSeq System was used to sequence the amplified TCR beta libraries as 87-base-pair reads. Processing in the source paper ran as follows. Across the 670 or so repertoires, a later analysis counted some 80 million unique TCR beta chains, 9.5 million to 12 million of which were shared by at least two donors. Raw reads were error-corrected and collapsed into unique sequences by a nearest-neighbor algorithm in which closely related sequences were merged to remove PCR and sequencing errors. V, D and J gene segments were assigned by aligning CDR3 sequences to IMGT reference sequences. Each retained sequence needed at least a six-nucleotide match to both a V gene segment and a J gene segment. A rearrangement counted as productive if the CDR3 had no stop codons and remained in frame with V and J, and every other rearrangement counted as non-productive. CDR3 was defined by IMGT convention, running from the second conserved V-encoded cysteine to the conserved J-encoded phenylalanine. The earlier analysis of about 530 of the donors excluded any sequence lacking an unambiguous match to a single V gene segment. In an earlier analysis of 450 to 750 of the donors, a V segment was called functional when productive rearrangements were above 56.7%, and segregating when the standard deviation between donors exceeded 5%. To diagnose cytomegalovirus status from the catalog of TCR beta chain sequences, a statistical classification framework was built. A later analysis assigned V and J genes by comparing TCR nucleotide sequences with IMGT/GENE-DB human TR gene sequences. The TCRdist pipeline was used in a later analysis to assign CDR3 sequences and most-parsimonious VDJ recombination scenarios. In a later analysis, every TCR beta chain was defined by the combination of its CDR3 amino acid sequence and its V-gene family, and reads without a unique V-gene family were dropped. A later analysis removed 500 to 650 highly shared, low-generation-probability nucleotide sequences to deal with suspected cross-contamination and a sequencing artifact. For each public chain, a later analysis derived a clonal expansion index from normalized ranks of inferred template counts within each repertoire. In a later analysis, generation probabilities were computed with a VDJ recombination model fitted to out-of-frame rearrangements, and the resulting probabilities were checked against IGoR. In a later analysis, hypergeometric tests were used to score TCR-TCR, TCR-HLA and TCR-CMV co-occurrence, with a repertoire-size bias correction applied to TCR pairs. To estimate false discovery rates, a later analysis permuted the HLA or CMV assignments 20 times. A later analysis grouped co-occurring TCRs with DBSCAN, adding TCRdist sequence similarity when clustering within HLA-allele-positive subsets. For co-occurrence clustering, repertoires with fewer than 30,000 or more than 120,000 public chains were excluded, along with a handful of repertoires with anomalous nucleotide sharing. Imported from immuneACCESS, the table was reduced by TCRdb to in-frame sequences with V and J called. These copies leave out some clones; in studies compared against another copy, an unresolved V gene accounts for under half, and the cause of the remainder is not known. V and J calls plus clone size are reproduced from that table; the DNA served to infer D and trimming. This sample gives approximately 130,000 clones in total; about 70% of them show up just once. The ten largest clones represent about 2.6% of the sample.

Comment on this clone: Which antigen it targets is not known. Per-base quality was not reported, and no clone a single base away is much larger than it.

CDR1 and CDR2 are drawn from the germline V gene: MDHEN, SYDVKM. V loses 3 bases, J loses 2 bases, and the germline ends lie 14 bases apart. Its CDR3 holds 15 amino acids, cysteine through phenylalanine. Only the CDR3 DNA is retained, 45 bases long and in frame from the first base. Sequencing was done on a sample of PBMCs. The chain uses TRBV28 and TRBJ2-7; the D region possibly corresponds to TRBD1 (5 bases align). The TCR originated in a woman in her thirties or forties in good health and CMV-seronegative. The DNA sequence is TGTGCCAGCAGTTTGGGGCGAAGGGGAACCTACGAGCAGTACTTC. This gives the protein CASSLGRRGTYEQYF.